The sequence of this T cell receptor (beta chain) was determined in a study of CD8 T cells in ankylosing spondylitis. Trimming at V came to 5 bases and at J to 12 bases, leaving 13 bases not matched to a gene. CDR1 and CDR2 from the germline V gene are SGHTA and FQGTGA. The CDR3 is made up of 16 amino acids. Many counts were recorded for this clonotype. The antigen is unknown. Study-wide results and limits: A CD8+ phenotype characterized the disease-linked clones, which were relatively rare in peripheral blood.

Each TCR beta library was made by quantitative 5'-RACE that incorporated molecular barcodes. TCRdb independently ran MiXCR on the 5' RACE reads; one entry per CDR3 protein. Of 150,000 to 200,000 distinct CDR3 sequences in the sample, over 15% were seen once. J is TRBJ2-1 and V is TRBV7-3; TRBD2 matches at 13 bases. This receptor was identified in a male donor between 5 and 35 years old with ankylosing spondylitis or in good health (not recorded which). The sample taken for sequencing was blood, either unsorted or a sorted T cell fraction (not recorded which). CDR3 in DNA: TGTGCCAGCAGCAAAGATGAGGGACTAGCGGGGAGGGGGCAGTTCTTC. The encoded protein is CASSKDEGLAGRGQFF.